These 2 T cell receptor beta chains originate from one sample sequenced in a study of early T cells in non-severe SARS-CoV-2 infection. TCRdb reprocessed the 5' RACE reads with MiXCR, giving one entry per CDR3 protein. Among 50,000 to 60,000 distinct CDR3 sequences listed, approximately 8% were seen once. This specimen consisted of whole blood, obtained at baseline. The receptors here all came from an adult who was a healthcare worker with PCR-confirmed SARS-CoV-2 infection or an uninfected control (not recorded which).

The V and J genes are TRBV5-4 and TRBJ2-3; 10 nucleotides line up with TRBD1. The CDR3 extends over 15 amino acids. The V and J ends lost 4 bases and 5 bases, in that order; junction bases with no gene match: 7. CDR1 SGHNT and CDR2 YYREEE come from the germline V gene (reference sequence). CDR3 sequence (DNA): TGTGCCAGCAGCCCATGGACAGGGGGTGGAGATACGCAGTATTTT. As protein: CASSPWTGGGDTQYF.

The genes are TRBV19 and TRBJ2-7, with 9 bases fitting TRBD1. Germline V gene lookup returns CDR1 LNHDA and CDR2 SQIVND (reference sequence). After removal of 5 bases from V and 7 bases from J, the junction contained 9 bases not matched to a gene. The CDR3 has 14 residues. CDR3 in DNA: TGTGCCAGTAGTCCCCGGACAGGGGCGTGGGAGCAGTACTTC. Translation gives CASSPRTGAWEQYF.